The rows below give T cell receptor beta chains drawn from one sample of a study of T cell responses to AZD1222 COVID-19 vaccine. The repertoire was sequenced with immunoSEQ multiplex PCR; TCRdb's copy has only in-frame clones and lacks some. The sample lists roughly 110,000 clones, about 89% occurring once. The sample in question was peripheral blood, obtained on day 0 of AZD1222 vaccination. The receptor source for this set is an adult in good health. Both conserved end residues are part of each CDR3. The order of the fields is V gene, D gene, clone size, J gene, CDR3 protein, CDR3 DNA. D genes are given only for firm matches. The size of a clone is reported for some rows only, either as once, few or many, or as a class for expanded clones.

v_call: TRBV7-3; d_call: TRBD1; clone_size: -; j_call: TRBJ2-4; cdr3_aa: CASSPGTDQRNIQYF; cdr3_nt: TGTGCCAGCAGCCCTGGGACAGACCAAAGGAACATTCAGTACTTC
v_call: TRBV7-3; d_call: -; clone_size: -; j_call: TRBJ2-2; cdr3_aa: CASSPENTGELFF; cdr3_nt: TGTGCCAGCAGCCCCGAGAACACCGGGGAGCTGTTTTTT
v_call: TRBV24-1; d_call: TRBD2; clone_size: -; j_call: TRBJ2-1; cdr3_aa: CATRGTSGGARSYNEQFF; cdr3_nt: TGTGCCACCAGGGGGACTAGCGGGGGGGCCCGTTCCTACAATGAGCAGTTCTTC
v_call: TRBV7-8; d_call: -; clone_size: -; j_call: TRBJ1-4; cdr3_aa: CASSRDGGPNLFF; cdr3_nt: TGTGCCAGCAGCCGGGACGGAGGCCCGAATCTGTTTTTT
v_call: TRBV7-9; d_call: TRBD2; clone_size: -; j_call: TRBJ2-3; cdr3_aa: CASSLALLGGITDTQYF; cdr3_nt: TGTGCCAGCAGCTTAGCGCTACTCGGGGGGATCACAGATACGCAGTATTTT
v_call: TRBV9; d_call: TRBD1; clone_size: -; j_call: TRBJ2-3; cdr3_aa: CASSAFTGGGADTQYF; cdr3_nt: TGTGCCAGCAGCGCCTTTACAGGGGGCGGCGCAGATACGCAGTATTTT
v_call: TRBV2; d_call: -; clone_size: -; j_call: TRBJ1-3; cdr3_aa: CASSEVGSGNTIYF; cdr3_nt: TGTGCCAGCAGTGAAGTGGGCTCTGGAAACACCATATATTTT
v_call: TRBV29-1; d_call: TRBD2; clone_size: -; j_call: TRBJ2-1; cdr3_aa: CSVEDPSGGWNEQFF; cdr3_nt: TGCAGCGTTGAAGATCCTAGCGGGGGGTGGAATGAGCAGTTCTTC
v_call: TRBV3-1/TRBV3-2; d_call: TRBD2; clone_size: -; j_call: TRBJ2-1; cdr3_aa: CASSHTSGGNEQFF; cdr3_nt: TGTGCCAGCAGCCATACTAGCGGGGGTAATGAGCAGTTCTTC
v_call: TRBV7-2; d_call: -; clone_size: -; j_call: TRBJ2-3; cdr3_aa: CASSLISRVSSTDTQYF; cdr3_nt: TGTGCCAGCAGCTTAATTTCGAGGGTATCTAGCACAGATACGCAGTATTTT
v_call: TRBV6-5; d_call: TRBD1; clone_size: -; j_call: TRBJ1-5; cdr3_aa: CASSTGGNQPQHF; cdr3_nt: TGTGCCAGCAGCACAGGGGGCAATCAGCCCCAGCATTTT
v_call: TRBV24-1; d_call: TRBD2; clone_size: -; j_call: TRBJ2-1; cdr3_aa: CATSDPLAGGPNEQFF; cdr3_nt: TGTGCCACCAGTGACCCCCTAGCGGGGGGCCCGAATGAGCAGTTCTTC
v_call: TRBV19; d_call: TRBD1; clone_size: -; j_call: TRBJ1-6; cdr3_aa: CASSIGGTAVIVPLHF; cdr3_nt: TGTGCCAGTAGTATAGGAGGGACAGCCGTCATTGTTCCCCTCCACTTT
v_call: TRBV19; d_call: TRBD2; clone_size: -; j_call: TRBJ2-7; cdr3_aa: CASSIVAGGQREQYF; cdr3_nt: TGTGCCAGTAGTATTGTTGCGGGGGGGCAGCGCGAGCAGTACTTC
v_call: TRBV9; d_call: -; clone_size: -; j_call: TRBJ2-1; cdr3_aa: CASTLLRGNEQFF; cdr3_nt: TGTGCCAGCACCCTCCTCAGGGGTAATGAGCAGTTCTTC
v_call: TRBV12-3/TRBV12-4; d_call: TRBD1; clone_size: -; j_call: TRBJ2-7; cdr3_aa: CASRGQPYEQYF; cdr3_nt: TGTGCCAGCCGGGGACAGCCCTACGAGCAGTACTTC
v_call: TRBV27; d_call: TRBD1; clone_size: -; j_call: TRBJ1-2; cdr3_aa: CASRLDRGPNYGYTF; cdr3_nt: TGTGCCAGCAGATTGGACAGGGGGCCTAACTATGGCTACACCTTC
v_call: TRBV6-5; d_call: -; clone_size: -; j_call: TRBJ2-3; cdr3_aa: CASSYYSRTDTQYF; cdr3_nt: TGTGCCAGCAGTTACTATTCCCGCACAGATACGCAGTATTTT
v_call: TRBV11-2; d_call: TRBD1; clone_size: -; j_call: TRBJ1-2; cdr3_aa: CASSLRRGTGMTNYGYTF; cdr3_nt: TGTGCCAGCAGCTTACGTCGAGGGACAGGGATGACTAACTATGGCTACACCTTC
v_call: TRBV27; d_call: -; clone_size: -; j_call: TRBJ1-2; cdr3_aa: CASSLANGQGSYGYTF; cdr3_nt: TGTGCCAGCAGTTTGGCTAACGGGCAGGGATCCTATGGCTACACCTTC
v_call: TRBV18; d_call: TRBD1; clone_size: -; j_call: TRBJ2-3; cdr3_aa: CASSPVGTGYTDTQYF; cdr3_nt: TGTGCCAGCTCACCAGTAGGGACAGGGTACACAGATACGCAGTATTTT
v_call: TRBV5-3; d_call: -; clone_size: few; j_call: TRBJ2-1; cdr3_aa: CAGPQTPYSSYNEQFF; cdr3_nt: TGTGCCGGACCGCAAACACCCTACTCCTCCTACAATGAGCAGTTCTTC
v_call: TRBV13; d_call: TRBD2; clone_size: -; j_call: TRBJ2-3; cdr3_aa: CASSSKRGGGTDTQYF; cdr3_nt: TGTGCCAGCAGCTCCAAGCGGGGGGGCGGCACAGATACGCAGTATTTT
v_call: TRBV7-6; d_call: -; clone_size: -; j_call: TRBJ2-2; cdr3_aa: CASSLLNTGELFF; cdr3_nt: TGTGCCAGCAGCTTACTCAACACCGGGGAGCTGTTTTTT
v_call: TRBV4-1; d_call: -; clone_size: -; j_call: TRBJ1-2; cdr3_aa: CASSQVTGNYGYTF; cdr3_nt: TGCGCCAGCAGCCAAGTTACGGGGAACTATGGCTACACCTTC
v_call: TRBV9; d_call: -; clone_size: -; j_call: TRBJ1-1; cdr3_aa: CASSVGKGGSTEAFF; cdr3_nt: TGTGCCAGCAGCGTAGGGAAGGGGGGATCCACTGAAGCTTTCTTT
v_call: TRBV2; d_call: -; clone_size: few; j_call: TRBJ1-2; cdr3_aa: CASGRGDYGYTF; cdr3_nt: TGTGCCAGCGGCAGGGGTGACTATGGCTACACCTTC
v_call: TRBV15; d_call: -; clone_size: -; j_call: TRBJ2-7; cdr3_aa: CATSGAGSSYEQYF; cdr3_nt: TGTGCCACCAGCGGGGCAGGATCGTCCTACGAGCAGTACTTC
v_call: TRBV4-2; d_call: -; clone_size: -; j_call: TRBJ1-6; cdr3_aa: CASSQEAASPLHF; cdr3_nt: TGTGCCAGCAGCCAAGAGGCAGCTTCACCCCTCCACTTT
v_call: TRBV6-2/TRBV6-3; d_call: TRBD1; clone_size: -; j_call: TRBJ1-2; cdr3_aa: CASSSRRQGAYGYTF; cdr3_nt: TGTGCCAGCAGTTCAAGAAGACAGGGGGCCTATGGCTACACCTTC
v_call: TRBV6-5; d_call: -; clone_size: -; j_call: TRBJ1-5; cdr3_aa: CASRETPLNQPQHF; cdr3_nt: TGTGCCAGCAGGGAGACACCTCTCAATCAGCCCCAGCATTTT
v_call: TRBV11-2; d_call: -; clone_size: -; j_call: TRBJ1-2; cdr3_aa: CASSPVKWEYRGYTF; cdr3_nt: TGTGCCAGCAGCCCCGTGAAGTGGGAATACCGGGGCTACACCTTC
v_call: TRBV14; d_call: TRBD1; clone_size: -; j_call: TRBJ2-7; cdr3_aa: CASSQDLPGQGYEQYF; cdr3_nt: TGTGCCAGCAGCCAAGACCTCCCGGGACAGGGATACGAGCAGTACTTC
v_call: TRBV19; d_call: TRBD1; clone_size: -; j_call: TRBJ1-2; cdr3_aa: CASSIQGAGYTF; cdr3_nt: TGTGCCAGTAGTATCCAGGGGGCAGGCTACACCTTC
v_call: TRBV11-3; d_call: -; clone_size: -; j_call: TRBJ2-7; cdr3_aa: CASSLVRQPRYEQYF; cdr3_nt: TGTGCCAGCAGCTTAGTCCGACAGCCACGCTACGAGCAGTACTTC
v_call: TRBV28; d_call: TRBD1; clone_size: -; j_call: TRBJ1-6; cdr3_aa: CASSSMTGFISPLHF; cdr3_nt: TGTGCCAGCAGTTCCATGACAGGGTTCATTTCACCCCTCCACTTT
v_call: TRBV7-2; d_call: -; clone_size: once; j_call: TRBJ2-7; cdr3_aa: CASSRYTGQAYEQYF; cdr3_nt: TGTGCCAGCAGCCGCTATACGGGACAAGCCTACGAGCAGTACTTC
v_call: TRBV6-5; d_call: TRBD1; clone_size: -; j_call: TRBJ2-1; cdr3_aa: CASSGTGIYNEQFF; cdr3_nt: TGTGCCAGCAGCGGGACAGGGATCTACAATGAGCAGTTCTTC
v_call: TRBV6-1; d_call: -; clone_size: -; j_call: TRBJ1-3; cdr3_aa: CASSDPPTGNTIYF; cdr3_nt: TGTGCCAGCAGTGATCCCCCAACTGGAAACACCATATATTTT
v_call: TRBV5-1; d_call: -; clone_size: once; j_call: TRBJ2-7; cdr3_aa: CASSLGTSWAYEQYF; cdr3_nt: TGCGCCAGCAGCTTGGGGACATCGTGGGCTTACGAGCAGTACTTC
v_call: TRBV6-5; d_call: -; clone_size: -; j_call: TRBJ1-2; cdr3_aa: CASRLNSSKGHGYTF; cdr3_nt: TGTGCCAGCAGGCTCAACAGCTCAAAGGGCCATGGCTACACCTTC
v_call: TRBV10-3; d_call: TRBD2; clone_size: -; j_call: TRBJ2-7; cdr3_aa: CAISESWVSAGGREQYF; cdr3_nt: TGTGCCATCAGTGAAAGTTGGGTTTCGGCGGGGGGACGCGAGCAGTACTTC
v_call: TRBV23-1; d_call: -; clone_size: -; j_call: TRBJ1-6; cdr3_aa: CASSPTRQGCNSPLHF; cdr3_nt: TGCGCCAGCAGTCCTACCAGGCAGGGTTGCAATTCACCCCTCCACTTT
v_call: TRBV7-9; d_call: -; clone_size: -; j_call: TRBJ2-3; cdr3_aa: CASSLAQGLGGDTQYF; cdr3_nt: TGTGCCAGCAGCTTAGCACAGGGCCTAGGAGGTGATACGCAGTATTTT
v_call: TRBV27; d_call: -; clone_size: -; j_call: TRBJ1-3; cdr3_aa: CASSLQGYTGNTIYF; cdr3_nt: TGTGCCAGCAGTTTACAAGGGTACACTGGAAACACCATATATTTT
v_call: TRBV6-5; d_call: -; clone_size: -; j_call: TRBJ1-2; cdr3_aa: CASSPLGARNYGYTF; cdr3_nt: TGTGCCAGCAGCCCCTTGGGGGCGCGGAACTATGGCTACACCTTC
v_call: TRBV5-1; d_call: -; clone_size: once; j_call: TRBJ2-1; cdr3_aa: CASSLELAGNEQFF; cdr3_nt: TGCGCCAGCAGCTTGGAACTGGCGGGCAATGAGCAGTTCTTC
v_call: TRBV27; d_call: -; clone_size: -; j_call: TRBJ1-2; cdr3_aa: CASSSRRPTNYGYTF; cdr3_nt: TGTGCCAGCAGTTCGCGACGGCCGACTAACTATGGCTACACCTTC
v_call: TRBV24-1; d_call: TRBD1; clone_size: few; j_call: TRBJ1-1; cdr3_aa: CATSEGGTGNTEAFF; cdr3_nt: TGTGCCACCAGTGAGGGCGGGACAGGGAACACTGAAGCTTTCTTT
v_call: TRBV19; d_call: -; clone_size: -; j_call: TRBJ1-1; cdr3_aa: CATQGGEAFF; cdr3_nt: TGTGCCACTCAAGGGGGGGAAGCTTTCTTT
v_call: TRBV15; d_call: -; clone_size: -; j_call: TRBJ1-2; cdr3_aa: CATSRDGFGGQSFYGYTF; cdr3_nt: TGTGCCACCAGCAGAGATGGGTTCGGGGGGCAGTCCTTTTATGGCTACACCTTC
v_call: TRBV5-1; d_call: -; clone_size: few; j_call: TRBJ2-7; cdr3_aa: CASSQDVQGPYEQYF; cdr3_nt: TGCGCCAGCAGCCAGGATGTGCAGGGCCCCTACGAGCAGTACTTC
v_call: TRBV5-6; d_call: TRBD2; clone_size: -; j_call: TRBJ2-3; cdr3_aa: CASSLDGGGSTDTQYF; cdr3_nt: TGTGCCAGCAGCTTGGATGGCGGGGGGAGCACAGATACGCAGTATTTT
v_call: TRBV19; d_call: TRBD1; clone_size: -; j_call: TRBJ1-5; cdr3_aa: CASRPTGGNQPQHF; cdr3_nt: TGTGCCAGTAGGCCGACAGGGGGCAATCAGCCCCAGCATTTT
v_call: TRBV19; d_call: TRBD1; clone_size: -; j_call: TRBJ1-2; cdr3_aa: CASSIDHRGRGYTF; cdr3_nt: TGTGCCAGTAGTATAGATCACAGGGGGCGCGGCTACACCTTC